The 31 T cell receptor beta chains given below trace back to one sample, sequenced in a study of PD-1 blockade in classical Hodgkin lymphoma. Method: immunoSEQ multiplex PCR; TCRdb's copy keeps in-frame clones and lacks some. Seen here are around 45,000 clones, roughly 70% observed once, and the top ten hold 2.5% to 3.5%. All patients experienced relapse after autologous stem cell transplantation, and brentuximab vedotin exposure was variable. Material: peripheral blood mononuclear cells (PBMCs), obtained before the second cycle of nivolumab. These receptors came from a human donor with classical Hodgkin lymphoma.

This chain connects TRBV5-6 to TRBJ1-6; D is unresolved. The CDR3 sequence is 12 residues long. Trimming removed 4 bases at V and 9 bases at J, with 8 bases between. CDR1 and CDR2 from the germline V gene are SGHDT and YYEEEE. CDR3 bases: TGTGCCAGCAGCATTAAGCGTTCACCCCTCCACTTT. Its protein is CASSIKRSPLHF.

The CDR3 bases are TGTGCCAGTAGTATAGCCGGGACAGGATATAGCAATCAGCCCCAGCATTTT. Its translation is CASSIAGTGYSNQPQHF. The chain carries TRBV19 and TRBJ1-5; 8 bases line up with TRBD1. Germline loops: CDR1 LNHDA, CDR2 SQIVND (reference sequence). Losses at the gene ends were 1 base for V and 0 bases for J; bases not matched to a gene: 5. This CDR3 spans 17 amino acids.

This clone has a handful of counts. The V gene is TRBV9, the J gene TRBJ2-1; TRBD1 matches at 9 bases. V lost 3 bases, J lost 0 bases, and 7 bases stayed unmatched. The CDR3 has 17 amino acids. CDR1 and CDR2 from the germline V gene are SGDLS and YYNGEE. The CDR3 sequence: CASSEDRGPSSYNEQFF. DNA for the CDR3: TGTGCCAGCAGCGAGGACAGGGGCCCAAGCTCCTACAATGAGCAGTTCTTC.

V gene TRBV6-5 combines with J gene TRBJ1-2, with 8 bases lining up with TRBD1. The germline gives CDR1 MNHEY, CDR2 SVGAGI. V dropped 4 bases and J dropped 7; count of bases not matched to a gene: 8. The CDR3 has 14 amino acids. The CDR3 reads CASSWGQEGSGYTF. CDR3 coding DNA: TGTGCCAGCAGTTGGGGACAGGAGGGTTCTGGCTACACCTTC.

The chain recombines TRBV6-5 with TRBJ1-3, with a possible D match to TRBD1 (6 bases). Trimming removed 8 bases from V and 4 bases from J, with 15 bases in between. The CDR3 has 14 amino acids. The germline V gene has CDR1 MNHEY and CDR2 SVGAGI. CDR3 protein: CASSLDSRGNTIYF. CDR3 in DNA: TGTGCCAGCTCCCTGGACAGCAGAGGAAACACCATATATTTT.

This clone has more than one count but fewer than ten. The chain is built from TRBV7-6 and TRBJ2-7; TRBD1 might be the D (8 bases). CDR1 and CDR2 (germline): SGHVS, FNYEAQ. V gave up 5 bases and J gave up 7 bases, with 15 bases separating them. This CDR3 is 13 amino acids long. CDR3 sequence (DNA): TGTGCCAGCAGCGCGCAACAGGGGGGGGAGCAGTACTTC. Protein product: CASSAQQGGEQYF.

The chain employs TRBV6-4 and TRBJ2-3; D is undetermined. The CDR3 contains 15 residues. V lost 2 bases to trimming and J lost 0 bases, with 9 bases between them. Germline loops: CDR1 MRHNA, CDR2 SNTAGT. In DNA form, the CDR3 reads TGTGCCAGCAGTGACGTCGGCGCTAGCACAGATACGCAGTATTTT. Translating gives CASSDVGASTDTQYF.

V gene TRBV18 combines with J gene TRBJ2-5, with D tentatively TRBD1 or TRBD2 (5 bases each). The CDR3 runs 13 residues. Trimming took off 2 bases at V and 7 bases at J, with 11 bases between the two ends. From germline, CDR1 is KGHSH and CDR2 LQKENI. This chain's CDR3 is CASSPRDPGTQYF. Written as DNA, the CDR3 is TGTGCCAGCTCACCAAGGGACCCAGGGACCCAGTACTTC. Combining the CDR3 with reference TRBV18 and TRBJ2-5 gives the whole variable domain NAGVMQNPRHLVRRRGQEARLRCSPMKGHSHVYWYRQLPEEGLKFMVYLQKENIIDESGMPKERFSAEFPKEGPSILRIQQVVRGDSAAYFCASSPRDPGTQYFGPGTRLLVL.

The chain uses TRBV29-1 and TRBJ1-2; D is uncertain. With 0 bases removed from V and 0 bases from J, the gap between germline ends came to 11 bases. The CDR3 contains 15 residues. Per germline, CDR1 SQVTM and CDR2 ANQGSEA. The CDR3 is CSVEDVGETNYGYTF. The CDR3 DNA follows: TGCAGCGTTGAAGATGTTGGGGAGACTAACTATGGCTACACCTTC.

This rearrangement joins TRBV7-2 to TRBJ2-1; TRBD2 agrees at 8 bases. CDR3 length: 14 amino acids. V lost 2 bases and J lost 7; bases outside the gene matches: 4. Germline lookup yields CDR1 SGHTA and CDR2 FQGNSA. The DNA of the CDR3 is TGTGCCAGCAGCTTAACGGGGGGGCGGAATGAGCAGTTCTTC. It is translated as CASSLTGGRNEQFF.

The rearrangement joins TRBV5-1 to TRBJ1-3; no firm D call. The CDR3 spans 14 residues. V lost 0 bases, J lost 4 bases, and 8 bases lay in between. CDR1 is SGHRS, CDR2 YFSETQ, per germline. For the CDR3, the DNA is TGCGCCAGCAGCTTGGCTTCGGGGGGAAACACCATATATTTT. It translates to CASSLASGGNTIYF.

This clone appeared once. This rearrangement joins TRBV27 to TRBJ2-7, with D perhaps TRBD1 (5 bases). Trimming shortened V by 5 bases and J by 2 bases, and 19 bases separated the two germline ends. CDR3 size: 16 residues. Germline lookup yields CDR1 MNHEY and CDR2 SMNVEV (reference sequence). CDR3 sequence reads: CASSEIRAPRTYEQYF. CDR3 DNA sequence: TGTGCCAGCAGTGAGATCAGGGCCCCCCGTACCTACGAGCAGTACTTC.

In its sample, this clone was seen a few times. This chain links TRBV19 with TRBJ2-1; 10 bases line up with TRBD1. The ends lost 4 bases at V and 4 bases at J; junction bases unmatched: 1. This CDR3 has 14 residues. CDR1 LNHDA and CDR2 SQIVND come from the germline V gene (reference sequence). CDR3 nucleotides: TGTGCCAGTAGTAGGGGACAGGGGTACAATGAGCAGTTCTTC. Protein product: CASSRGQGYNEQFF.

The chain carries TRBV7-8 and TRBJ2-5, with D unclear. The V and J ends lost 5 bases and 2 bases respectively, with 24 bases between them. CDR3 length: 18 amino acids. Germline CDR1 and CDR2: SGHVS and FQNEAQ. The CDR3 reads CASSLPGRASRKQETQYF. DNA for the CDR3: TGTGCCAGCAGCCTCCCTGGCCGGGCGAGTAGAAAACAAGAGACCCAGTACTTC.

V is TRBV9 and J is TRBJ2-1, with 10 bases identical to TRBD2. The CDR3 runs 16 residues. Germline values: CDR1 SGDLS, CDR2 YYNGEE. V trimming: 1 base; J trimming: 6 bases; junction bases outside the gene matches: 7. CDR3 nucleotides: TGTGCCAGCAGCGTAAGGTTAGCGGGAGGTCCCAATGAGCAGTTCTTC. Amino acid sequence: CASSVRLAGGPNEQFF.

The chain employs TRBV5-6 and TRBJ2-7, with D hard to call. CDR1 and CDR2 (germline): SGHDT, YYEEEE. This CDR3 is 11 amino acids long. V lost 1 base to trimming and J lost 12 bases, with 11 bases between them. In nucleotides, the CDR3 is TGTGCCAGCAGCTTGTTCGAGGATCTGTACTTC. Translation: CASSLFEDLYF.

The chain carries TRBV6-6 and TRBJ2-5; D unclear. Germline loops: CDR1 MNHNY, CDR2 SVGAGI (reference sequence). The CDR3 loop spans 11 amino acids. V was pared by 5 bases and J by 5 bases, with 6 bases between. The CDR3 reads CASSITETQYF. CDR3 in DNA: TGTGCCAGCAGTATCACGGAGACCCAGTACTTC.

The chain recombines TRBV19 with TRBJ2-1, with 12 bases that match TRBD2. The germline V gene encodes CDR1 LNHDA and CDR2 SQIVND (reference sequence). CDR3 length: 15 amino acids. V trimming: 4 bases; J trimming: 5 bases; junction bases outside the gene matches: 3. As DNA, the CDR3 is TGTGCCAGTAGTAGAACTAGCGGGGGGCACAATGAGCAGTTCTTC. Protein product: CASSRTSGGHNEQFF.

This clone was counted a few times. The chain carries TRBV28 and TRBJ1-2; D possibly corresponds to TRBD1 (6 bases). Germline lookup yields CDR1 MDHEN and CDR2 SYDVKM. CDR3 size: 15 residues. V shed 5 bases and J shed 1 base, with 14 bases lying between them. The CDR3 here is CASSPNRGGNYGYTF. CDR3 bases: TGTGCCAGCAGTCCGAATAGGGGGGGTAACTATGGCTACACCTTC.

This clone has only a few counts. V usage is TRBV28 and J usage is TRBJ2-7, with unresolved D. The V and J ends lost 2 bases and 3 bases respectively, with 14 bases between them. In germline, CDR1 is MDHEN, CDR2 SYDVKM. The CDR3 has 15 residues. The CDR3 here is CASSLIRTAIYEQYF. The CDR3 DNA follows: TGTGCCAGCAGTTTAATCCGCACAGCTATCTACGAGCAGTACTTC.

V and J are TRBV13 and TRBJ1-2; D is possibly TRBD1 (5 bases). In germline, CDR1 is PRHDT, CDR2 FYEKMQ (reference sequence). The length of the CDR3 is 15 residues. Between the trimmed V and J ends, which lost 0 bases and 2 bases, there was a span of 10 bases. CDR3 loop: CASSLGWGNNYGYTF. CDR3 DNA sequence: TGTGCCAGCAGCTTAGGCTGGGGGAACAACTATGGCTACACCTTC.

This rearrangement joins TRBV4-1 to TRBJ2-3, with a weak D call TRBD2 (5 bases). V lost 4 bases, J lost 4 bases, and 12 bases lay in between. CDR1 and CDR2 (germline): MGHRA, YSYEKL. This CDR3 has 14 amino acids. In DNA form, the CDR3 reads TGCGCCAGCAGCCCTCGGACTGTGGCAGATACGCAGTATTTT. This encodes CASSPRTVADTQYF.

This clone was seen a single time. The CDR3: CASSYTAMNTEAFF. CDR3 bases: TGTGCCAGCAGTTATACAGCCATGAACACTGAAGCTTTCTTT. The V and J genes are TRBV6-5 and TRBJ1-1; D gene unclear. Germline V gene data show CDR1 as MNHEY and CDR2 as SVGAGI. The CDR3 has 14 residues. Between the trimmed V and J ends, which lost 3 bases and 0 bases, there was a span of 8 bases.

This clone was recorded a few times. J is TRBJ1-1 and V is TRBV15; TRBD1 might be the D (6 bases). Trimming removed 0 bases from V and 0 bases from J, with 8 bases in between. The CDR3 runs 15 residues. CDR1 is LNHNV, CDR2 YYDKDF, per germline (reference sequence). The CDR3 spells CATSRDRGVNTEAFF. The CDR3 DNA is TGTGCCACCAGCAGAGATAGGGGGGTGAACACTGAAGCTTTCTTT.

This chain connects TRBV11-2 to TRBJ1-3; D unresolved. Germline-derived CDR1 and CDR2 are SGHAT and FQNNGV. V was trimmed by 1 base and J by 5 bases, leaving 3 bases between them. There are 12 residues in the CDR3. The CDR3 DNA reads TGTGCCAGCAGCTTAGGGAGAAACACCATATATTTT. It is translated as CASSLGRNTIYF.

This clone was observed a single time. The junction differs from germline at one of its ends, possibly a read error. The chain has TRBV7-7 and TRBJ2-1, with D tentatively TRBD2 (5 bases). The CDR3 is 18 residues long. Germline V lookup: CDR1 SSHAT, CDR2 FNYEAQ (reference sequence). CDR3 DNA: TGTGCTAGCAGCTTAGGGCCCCCAACTAGGCGGACCTACAATGAGCAGTTCTTC. Amino acid sequence: CASSLGPPTRRTYNEQFF.

V and J are TRBV9 and TRBJ2-3; TRBD2 might be the D (6 bases). V was pared by 0 bases and J by 2 bases, with 13 bases between. Germline V gene data show CDR1 as SGDLS and CDR2 as YYNGEE. The CDR3 is 16 amino acids. CDR3 nucleotides: TGTGCCAGCAGCGTAGTTCCGGCGGGGCTCACAGATACGCAGTATTTT. Amino acids: CASSVVPAGLTDTQYF.

This clone was seen only a few times. V is TRBV2 and J is TRBJ1-5; D possibly corresponds to TRBD1 (6 bases). The CDR3 runs 14 residues. Germline CDR1 reads SNHLY; CDR2 reads FYNNEI. Trimming left V 7 bases short and J 3 bases short, with 13 bases between. The CDR3 is CASNVQGINQPQHF. The CDR3, as DNA: TGTGCCAGCAACGTACAGGGTATCAATCAGCCCCAGCATTTT.

CDR3 sequence reads: CAWSVGGPGYTF. CDR3 DNA sequence: TGTGCCTGGAGTGTAGGTGGCCCTGGCTACACCTTC. The chain is built from TRBV30 and TRBJ1-2, with unresolved D. V lost 0 bases and J lost 7, with 9 bases in between. CDR1 is GTSNPN and CDR2 is SVGIG in the germline V gene (reference sequence). The CDR3 totals 12 residues.

The V gene is TRBV5-1, the J gene TRBJ2-5; 8 bases agree with TRBD1. After removal of 5 bases from V and 5 bases from J, the junction contained 11 bases not matched to a gene. Germline CDR1 and CDR2: SGHRS and YFSETQ. This CDR3 contains 15 residues. The CDR3 reads CASSGFRGRLETQYF. In DNA, the CDR3 is TGCGCCAGCAGTGGGTTCAGGGGGCGTCTGGAGACCCAGTACTTC.

The gene calls are TRBV7-6 and TRBJ2-3, with a tentative D call TRBD2 (5 bases). V was pared by 7 bases and J by 1 base, with 12 bases between. Looked up from germline, CDR1 is SGHVS and CDR2 is FNYEAQ. The CDR3 consists of 14 residues. In DNA form, the CDR3 reads TGTGCCAGCACCACTAGTCCCGGCACAGATACGCAGTATTTT. It is translated as CASTTSPGTDTQYF.